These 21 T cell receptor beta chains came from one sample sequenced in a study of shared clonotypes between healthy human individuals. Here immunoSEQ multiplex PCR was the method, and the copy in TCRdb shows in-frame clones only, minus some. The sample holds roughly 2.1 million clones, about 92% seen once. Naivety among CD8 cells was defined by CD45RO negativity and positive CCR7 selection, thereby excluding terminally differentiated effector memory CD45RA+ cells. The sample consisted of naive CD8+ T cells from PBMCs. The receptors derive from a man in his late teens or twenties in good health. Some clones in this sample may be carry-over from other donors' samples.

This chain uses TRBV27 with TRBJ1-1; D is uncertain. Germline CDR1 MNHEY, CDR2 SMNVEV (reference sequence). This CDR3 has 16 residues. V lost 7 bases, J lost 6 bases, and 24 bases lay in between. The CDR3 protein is CASNYGGVSEHPEAFF. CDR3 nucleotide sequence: TGTGCCAGCAATTACGGCGGAGTTAGTGAACACCCTGAAGCTTTCTTT.

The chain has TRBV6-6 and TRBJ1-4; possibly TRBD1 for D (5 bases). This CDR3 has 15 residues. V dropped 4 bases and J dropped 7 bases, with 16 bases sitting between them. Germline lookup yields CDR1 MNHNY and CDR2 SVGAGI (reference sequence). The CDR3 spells CASSSLRGSVEKLFF. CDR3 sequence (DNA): TGTGCCAGCAGTTCCCTGAGGGGATCGGTTGAAAAACTGTTTTTT.

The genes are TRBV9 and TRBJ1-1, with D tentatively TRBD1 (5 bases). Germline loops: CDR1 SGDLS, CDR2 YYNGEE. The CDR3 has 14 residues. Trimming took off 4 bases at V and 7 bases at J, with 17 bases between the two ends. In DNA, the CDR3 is TGTGCCAGCAGCCCGCTCCGTTCGGGGGATGAAGCTTTCTTT. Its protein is CASSPLRSGDEAFF.

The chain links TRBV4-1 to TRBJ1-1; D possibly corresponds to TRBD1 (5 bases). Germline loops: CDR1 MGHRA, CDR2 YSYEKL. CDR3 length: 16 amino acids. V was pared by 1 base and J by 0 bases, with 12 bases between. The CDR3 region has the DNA TGCGCCAGCAGCCAAGGCACAGGAGGAATGAACACTGAAGCTTTCTTT. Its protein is CASSQGTGGMNTEAFF.

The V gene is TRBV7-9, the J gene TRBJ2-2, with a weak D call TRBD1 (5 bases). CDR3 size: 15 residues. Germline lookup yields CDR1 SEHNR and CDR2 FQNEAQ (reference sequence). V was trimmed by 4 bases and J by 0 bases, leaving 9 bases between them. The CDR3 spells CASSWRQTNTGELFF. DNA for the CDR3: TGTGCCAGCAGCTGGAGACAGACGAACACCGGGGAGCTGTTTTTT.

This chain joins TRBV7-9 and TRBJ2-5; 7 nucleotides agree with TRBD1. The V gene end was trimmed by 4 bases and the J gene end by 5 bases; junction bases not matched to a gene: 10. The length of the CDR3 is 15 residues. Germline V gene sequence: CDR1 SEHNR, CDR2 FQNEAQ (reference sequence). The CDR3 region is CASSSQRQGVETQYF. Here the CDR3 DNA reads TGTGCCAGCAGCTCCCAAAGGCAGGGGGTGGAGACCCAGTACTTC. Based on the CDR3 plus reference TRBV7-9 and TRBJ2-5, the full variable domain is DTGVSQNPRHKITKRGQNVTFRCDPISEHNRLYWYRQTLGQGPEFLTYFQNEAQLEKSRLLSDRFSAERPKGSFSTLEIQRTEQGDSAMYLCASSSQRQGVETQYFGPGTRLLVL.

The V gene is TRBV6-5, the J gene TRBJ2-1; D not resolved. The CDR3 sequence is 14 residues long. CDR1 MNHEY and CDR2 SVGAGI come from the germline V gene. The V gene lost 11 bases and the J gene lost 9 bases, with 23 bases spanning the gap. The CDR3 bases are TGTGCCTGCATGGAAGACCAGTCCCTCGGTGAGCAGTTCTTC. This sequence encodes CACMEDQSLGEQFF.

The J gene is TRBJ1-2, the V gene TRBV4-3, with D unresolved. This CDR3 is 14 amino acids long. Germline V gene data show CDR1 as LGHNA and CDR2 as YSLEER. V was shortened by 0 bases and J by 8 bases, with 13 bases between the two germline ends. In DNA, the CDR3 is TGCGCCAGCAGCCAAGACTCGGAGATGGAAGGCTACACCTTC. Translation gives CASSQDSEMEGYTF.

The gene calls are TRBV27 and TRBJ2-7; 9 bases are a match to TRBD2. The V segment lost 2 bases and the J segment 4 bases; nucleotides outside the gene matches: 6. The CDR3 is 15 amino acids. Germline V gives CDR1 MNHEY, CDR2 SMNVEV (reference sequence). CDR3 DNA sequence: TGTGCCAGCAGTTTAAGGACTAGCGAAGTGTACGAGCAGTACTTC. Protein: CASSLRTSEVYEQYF.

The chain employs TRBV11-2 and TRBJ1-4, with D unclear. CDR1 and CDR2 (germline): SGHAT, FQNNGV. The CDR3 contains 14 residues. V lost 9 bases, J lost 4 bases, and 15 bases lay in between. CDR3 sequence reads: CASGLMSVNEKLFF. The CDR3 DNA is TGTGCCAGTGGCCTAATGTCGGTTAATGAAAAACTGTTTTTT.

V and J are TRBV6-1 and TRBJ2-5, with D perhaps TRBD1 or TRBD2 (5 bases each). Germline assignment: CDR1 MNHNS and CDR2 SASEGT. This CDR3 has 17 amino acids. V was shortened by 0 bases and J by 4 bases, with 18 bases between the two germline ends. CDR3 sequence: CASSEALGEEGRETQYF. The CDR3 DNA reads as TGTGCCAGCAGTGAAGCATTGGGGGAAGAAGGGCGAGAGACCCAGTACTTC.

In DNA form, the CDR3 reads TGTGCCACCAGCAGGCCGGCGGGGATGGAGACCCAGTACTTC. Translating gives CATSRPAGMETQYF. The chain is built from TRBV15 and TRBJ2-5; a weak D match, TRBD2 (6 bases). The V end lost 3 bases, the J end lost 5 bases, and 13 bases lay between the germline ends. CDR3 length: 14 residues. Germline V CDR1 and CDR2: LNHNV, YYDKDF (reference sequence).

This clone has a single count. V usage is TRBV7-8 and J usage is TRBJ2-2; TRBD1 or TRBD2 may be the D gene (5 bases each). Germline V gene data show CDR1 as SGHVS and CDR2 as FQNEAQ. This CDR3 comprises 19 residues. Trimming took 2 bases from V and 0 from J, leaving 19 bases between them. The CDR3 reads CASSLYFGGATTNTGELFF. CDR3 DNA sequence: TGTGCCAGCAGCTTATATTTTGGGGGAGCGACTACGAACACCGGGGAGCTGTTTTTT.

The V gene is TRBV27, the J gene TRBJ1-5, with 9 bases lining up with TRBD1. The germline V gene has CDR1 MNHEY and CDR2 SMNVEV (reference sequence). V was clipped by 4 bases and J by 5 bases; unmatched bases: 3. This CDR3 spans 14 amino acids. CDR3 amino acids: CASSSGTGYQPQHF. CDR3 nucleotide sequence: TGTGCCAGCAGTTCTGGGACAGGGTATCAGCCCCAGCATTTT.

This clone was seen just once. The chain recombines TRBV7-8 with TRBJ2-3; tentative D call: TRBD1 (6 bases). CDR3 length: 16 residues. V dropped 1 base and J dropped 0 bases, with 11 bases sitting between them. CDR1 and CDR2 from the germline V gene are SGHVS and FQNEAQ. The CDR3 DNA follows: TGTGCCAGCAGCTTAGTCGGGCAGGGGAGCACAGATACGCAGTATTTT. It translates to CASSLVGQGSTDTQYF.

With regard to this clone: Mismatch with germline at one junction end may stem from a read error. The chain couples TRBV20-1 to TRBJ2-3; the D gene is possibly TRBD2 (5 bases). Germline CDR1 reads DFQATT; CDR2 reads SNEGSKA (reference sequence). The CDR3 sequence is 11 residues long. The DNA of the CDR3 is TGCAGTGCTAGAAAAGCGGACCAGATTTCATTT. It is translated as CSARKADQISF.

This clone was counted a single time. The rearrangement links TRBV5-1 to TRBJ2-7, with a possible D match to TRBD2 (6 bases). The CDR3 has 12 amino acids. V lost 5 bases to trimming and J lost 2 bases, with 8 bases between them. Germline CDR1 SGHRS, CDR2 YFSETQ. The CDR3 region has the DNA TGCGCCAGCAGGCGGGATCCCTACGAGCAGTACTTC. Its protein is CASRRDPYEQYF.

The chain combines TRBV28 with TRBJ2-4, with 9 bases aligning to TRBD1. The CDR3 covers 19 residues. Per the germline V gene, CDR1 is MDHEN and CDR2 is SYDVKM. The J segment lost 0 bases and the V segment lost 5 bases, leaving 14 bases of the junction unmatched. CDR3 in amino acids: CASSRNRDRALLAKNIQYF. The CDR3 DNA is TGTGCCAGCAGTAGAAACCGGGACAGGGCCCTTTTAGCCAAAAACATTCAGTACTTC.

The CDR3 sequence: CASSIEMDYRDNEQFF. The CDR3 DNA is TGTGCCAGCAGCATAGAGATGGACTACCGCGACAATGAGCAGTTCTTC. V is TRBV11-1 and J is TRBJ2-1; D is perhaps TRBD2 (6 bases). Germline CDR1 and CDR2: SGHAT and FQDESV (reference sequence). There are 16 residues in the CDR3. V was cut by 5 bases and J by 5 bases, with 19 bases left in between.

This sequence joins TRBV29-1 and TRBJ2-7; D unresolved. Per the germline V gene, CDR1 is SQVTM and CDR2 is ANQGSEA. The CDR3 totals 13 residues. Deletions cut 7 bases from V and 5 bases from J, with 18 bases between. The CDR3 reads CSAETEVGNEQYF. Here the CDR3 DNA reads TGCAGCGCCGAAACTGAAGTGGGGAACGAGCAGTACTTC.

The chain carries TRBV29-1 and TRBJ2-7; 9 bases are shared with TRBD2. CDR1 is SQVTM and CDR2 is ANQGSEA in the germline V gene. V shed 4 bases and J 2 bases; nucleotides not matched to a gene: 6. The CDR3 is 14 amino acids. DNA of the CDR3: TGCAGCGTTGGCGGGGGGGGAAGCCCCTACGAGCAGTACTTC. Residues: CSVGGGGSPYEQYF.